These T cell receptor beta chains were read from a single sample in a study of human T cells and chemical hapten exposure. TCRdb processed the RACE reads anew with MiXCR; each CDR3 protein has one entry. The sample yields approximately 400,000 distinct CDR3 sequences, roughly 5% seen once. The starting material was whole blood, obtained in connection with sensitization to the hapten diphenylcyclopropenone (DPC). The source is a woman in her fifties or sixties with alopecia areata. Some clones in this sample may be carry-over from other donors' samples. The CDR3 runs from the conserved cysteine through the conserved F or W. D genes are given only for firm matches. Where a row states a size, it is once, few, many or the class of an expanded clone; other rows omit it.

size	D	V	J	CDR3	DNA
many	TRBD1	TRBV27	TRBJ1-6	CASSPDRGSSPLHF	TGTGCCAGCAGTCCTGACAGGGGAAGCTCACCCCTCCACTTT
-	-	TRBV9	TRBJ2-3	CASTPPGNPDTQYF	TGTGCCAGCACCCCTCCGGGAAATCCAGATACGCAGTATTTT
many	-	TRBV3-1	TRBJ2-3	CASSRWGLSTDTQYF	TGTGCCAGCAGTCGGTGGGGTCTAAGCACAGATACGCAGTATTTT
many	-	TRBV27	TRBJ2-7	CASSPGSYRYEQYF	TGTGCCAGCAGCCCTGGCAGCTATCGCTACGAGCAGTACTTC
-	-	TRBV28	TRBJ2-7	CASSLALSSEQYF	TGTGCCAGCAGTTTAGCCCTCAGCAGTGAGCAGTACTTC
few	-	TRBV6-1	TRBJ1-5	CASSVQPQHF	TGTGCCAGCAGTGTACAGCCCCAGCATTTT
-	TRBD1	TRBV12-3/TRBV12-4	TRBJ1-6	CASSYRDRVDSPLHF	TGTGCCAGCAGTTACCGGGACAGGGTGGATTCACCCCTCCACTTT
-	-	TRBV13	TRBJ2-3	CASSPQQGTDTQYF	TGTGCCAGCAGCCCCCAGCAAGGGACAGATACGCAGTATTTT
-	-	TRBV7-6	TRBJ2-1	CASSLDYQYNEQFF	TGTGCCAGCAGCTTGGACTACCAATACAATGAGCAGTTCTTC
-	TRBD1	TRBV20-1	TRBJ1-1	CSAPGDRGLPEAFF	TGCAGTGCCCCAGGGGACAGAGGACTACCAGAAGCTTTCTTT
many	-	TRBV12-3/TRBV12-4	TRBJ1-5	CASSGGYSNQPQHF	TGTGCCAGCAGCGGAGGCTATAGCAATCAGCCCCAGCATTTT
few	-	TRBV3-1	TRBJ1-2	CASSQLSGYTF	TGTGCCAGCAGCCAACTTTCGGGCTACACCTTC
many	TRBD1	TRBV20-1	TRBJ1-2	CSARRDSFYGYTF	TGCAGTGCTCGCCGGGACAGTTTTTATGGCTACACCTTC
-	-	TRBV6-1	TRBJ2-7	CASNEAWISTSYEQYF	TGTGCCAGCAACGAAGCCTGGATTAGCACATCCTACGAGCAGTACTTC
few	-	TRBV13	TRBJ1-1	CASSGDSTEAFF	TGTGCCAGCAGCGGGGACTCAACTGAAGCTTTCTTT
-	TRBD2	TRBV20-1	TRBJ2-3	CGAPTSGSTDTQYF	TGCGGTGCCCCAACTAGCGGGAGCACAGATACGCAGTATTTT
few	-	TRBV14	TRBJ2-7	CASSLQGAVPYEQYF	TGTGCCAGCAGCCTCCAAGGCGCTGTTCCCTACGAGCAGTACTTC
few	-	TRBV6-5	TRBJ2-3	CASSYRAQDTQYF	TGTGCCAGCAGTTACCGGGCCCAGGATACGCAGTATTTT
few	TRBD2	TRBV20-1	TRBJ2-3	CSAKRGLREGTDTQYF	TGCAGTGCCAAGAGGGGCTTGCGGGAGGGAACAGATACGCAGTATTTT
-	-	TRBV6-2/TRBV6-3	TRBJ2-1	CASSYRGYNEQFF	TGTGCCAGCAGTTACCGGGGTTACAATGAGCAGTTCTTC
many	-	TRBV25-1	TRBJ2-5	CASSEKTRYQETQYF	TGTGCCAGCAGTGAAAAGACGAGGTACCAAGAGACCCAGTACTTC
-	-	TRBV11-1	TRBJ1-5	CGSSPERGNQPQHF	TGTGGCAGCAGCCCGGAGAGGGGCAATCAGCCCCAGCATTTT